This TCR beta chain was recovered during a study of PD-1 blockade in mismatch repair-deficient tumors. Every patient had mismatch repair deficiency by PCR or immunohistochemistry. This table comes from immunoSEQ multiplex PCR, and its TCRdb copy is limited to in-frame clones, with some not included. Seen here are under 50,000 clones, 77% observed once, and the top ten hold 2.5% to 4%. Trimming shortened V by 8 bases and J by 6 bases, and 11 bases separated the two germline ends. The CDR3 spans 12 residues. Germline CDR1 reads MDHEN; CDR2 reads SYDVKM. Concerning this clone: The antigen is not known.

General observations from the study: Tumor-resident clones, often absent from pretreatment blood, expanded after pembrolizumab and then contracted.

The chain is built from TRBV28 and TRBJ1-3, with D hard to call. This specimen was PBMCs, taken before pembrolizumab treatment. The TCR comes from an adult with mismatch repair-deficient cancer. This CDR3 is CASAEGINTIYF. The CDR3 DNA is TGTGCCAGCGCCGAGGGAATAAACACCATATATTTT. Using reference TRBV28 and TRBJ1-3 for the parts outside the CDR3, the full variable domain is DVKVTQSSRYLVKRTGEKVFLECVQDMDHENMFWYRQDPGLGLRLIYFSYDVKMKEKGDIPEGYSVSREKKERFSLILESASTNQTSMYLCASAEGINTIYFGEGSWLTVV.